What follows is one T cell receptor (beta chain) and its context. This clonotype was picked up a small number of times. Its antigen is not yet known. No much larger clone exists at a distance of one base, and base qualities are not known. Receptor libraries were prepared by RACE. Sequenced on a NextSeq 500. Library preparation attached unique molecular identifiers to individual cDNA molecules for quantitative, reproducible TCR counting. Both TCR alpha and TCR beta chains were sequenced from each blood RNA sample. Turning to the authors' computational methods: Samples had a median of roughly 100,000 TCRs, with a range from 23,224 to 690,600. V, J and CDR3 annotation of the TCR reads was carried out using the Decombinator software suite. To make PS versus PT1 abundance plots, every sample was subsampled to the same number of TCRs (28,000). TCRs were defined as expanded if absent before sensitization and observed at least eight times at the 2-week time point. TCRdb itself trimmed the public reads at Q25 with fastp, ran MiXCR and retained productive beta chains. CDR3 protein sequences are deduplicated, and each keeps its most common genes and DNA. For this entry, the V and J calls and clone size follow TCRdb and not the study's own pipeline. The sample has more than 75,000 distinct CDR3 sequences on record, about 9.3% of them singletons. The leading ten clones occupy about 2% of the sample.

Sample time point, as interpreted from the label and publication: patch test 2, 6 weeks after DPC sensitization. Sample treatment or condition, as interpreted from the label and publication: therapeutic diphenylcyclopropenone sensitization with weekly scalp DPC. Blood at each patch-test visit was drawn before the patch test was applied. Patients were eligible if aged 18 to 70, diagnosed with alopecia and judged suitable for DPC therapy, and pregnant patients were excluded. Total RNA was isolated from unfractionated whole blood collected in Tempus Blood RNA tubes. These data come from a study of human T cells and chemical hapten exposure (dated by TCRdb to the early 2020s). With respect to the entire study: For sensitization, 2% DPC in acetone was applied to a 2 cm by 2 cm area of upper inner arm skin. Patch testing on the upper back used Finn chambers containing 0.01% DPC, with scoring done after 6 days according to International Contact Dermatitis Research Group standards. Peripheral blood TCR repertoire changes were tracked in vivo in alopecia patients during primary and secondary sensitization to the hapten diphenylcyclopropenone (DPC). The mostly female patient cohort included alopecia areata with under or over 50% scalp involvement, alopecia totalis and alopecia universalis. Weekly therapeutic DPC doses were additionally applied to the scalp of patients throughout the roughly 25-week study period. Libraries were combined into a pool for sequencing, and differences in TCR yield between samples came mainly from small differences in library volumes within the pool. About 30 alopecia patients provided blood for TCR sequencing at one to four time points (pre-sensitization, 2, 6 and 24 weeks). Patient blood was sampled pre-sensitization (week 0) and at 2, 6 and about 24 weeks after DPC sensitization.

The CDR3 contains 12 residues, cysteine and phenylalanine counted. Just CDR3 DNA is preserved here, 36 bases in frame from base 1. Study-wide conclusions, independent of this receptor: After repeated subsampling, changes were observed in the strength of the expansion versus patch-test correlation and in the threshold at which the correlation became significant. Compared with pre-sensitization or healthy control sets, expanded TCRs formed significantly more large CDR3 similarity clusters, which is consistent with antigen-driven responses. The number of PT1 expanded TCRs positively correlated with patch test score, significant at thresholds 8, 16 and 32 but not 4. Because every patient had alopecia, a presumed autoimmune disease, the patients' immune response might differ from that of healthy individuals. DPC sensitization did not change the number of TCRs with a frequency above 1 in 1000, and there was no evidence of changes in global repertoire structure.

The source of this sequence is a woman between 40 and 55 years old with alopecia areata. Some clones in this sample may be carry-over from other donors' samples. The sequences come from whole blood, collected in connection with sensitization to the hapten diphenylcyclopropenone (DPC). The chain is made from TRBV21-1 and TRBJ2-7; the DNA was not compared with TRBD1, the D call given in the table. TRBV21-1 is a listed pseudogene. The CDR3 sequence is CASSDRSGKGYF. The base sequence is TGTGCCAGCAGCGACCGATCCGGGAAAGGCTACTTC.